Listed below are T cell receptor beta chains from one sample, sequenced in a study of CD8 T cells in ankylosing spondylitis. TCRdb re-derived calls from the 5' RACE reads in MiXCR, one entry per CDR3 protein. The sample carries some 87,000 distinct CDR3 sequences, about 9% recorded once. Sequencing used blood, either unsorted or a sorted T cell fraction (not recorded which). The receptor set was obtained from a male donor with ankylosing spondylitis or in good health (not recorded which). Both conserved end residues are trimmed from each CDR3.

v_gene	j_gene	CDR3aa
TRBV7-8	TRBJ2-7	ASSSNRDSYEQY
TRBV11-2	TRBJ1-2	ASSLVGQGRSYGYT
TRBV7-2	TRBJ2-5	ASSTDGRFSY
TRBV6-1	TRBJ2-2	ASTLKGGTGELF
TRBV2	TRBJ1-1	ASSDSRLGTEAF
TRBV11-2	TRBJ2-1	ASSLYGGAVNEQF
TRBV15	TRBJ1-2	ATSIRTGQGYT
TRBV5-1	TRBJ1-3	ASSLALGRSSGNTIY
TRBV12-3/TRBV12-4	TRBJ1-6	ASSFGRESPLH
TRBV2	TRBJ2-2	ASSALGSGELF
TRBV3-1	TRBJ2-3	ASSQAGGAQY
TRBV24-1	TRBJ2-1	ATSDPSGTAHNEQF
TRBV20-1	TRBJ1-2	SAVYRNYGYT
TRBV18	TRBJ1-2	ASSPITVLQLNYGYT
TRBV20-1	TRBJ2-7	SARGLAGYSYEQY
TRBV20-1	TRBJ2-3	SASGQGASTDTQY
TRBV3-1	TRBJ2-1	ASSQDRLAGARNEQF
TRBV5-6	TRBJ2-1	ASSLSSGDEQF
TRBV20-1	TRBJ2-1	SPTQGELQF
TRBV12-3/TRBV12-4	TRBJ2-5	ASSLLGQTQY
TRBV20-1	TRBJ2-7	SARRGGGGYEQY
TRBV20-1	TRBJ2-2	SASIPGRVTGELF
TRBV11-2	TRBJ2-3	ASSLELAGDGDTADTQY
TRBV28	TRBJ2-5	ASSQTGIDAVWETQY
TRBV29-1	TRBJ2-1	SATGTKNNEQF
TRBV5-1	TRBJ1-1	ASSFQEITEAF
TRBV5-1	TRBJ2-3	ASDRSGTDTQY
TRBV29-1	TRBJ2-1	SVEPYTGAEQF
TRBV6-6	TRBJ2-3	ASSWTGRSADTQY
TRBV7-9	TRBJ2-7	ASSLGGQIYEQY
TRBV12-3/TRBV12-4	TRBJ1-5	ASSPLGTGYNQPQH
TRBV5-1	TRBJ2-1	ASSFPPGTANEQF
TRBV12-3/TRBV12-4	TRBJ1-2	ASSSGQDRGYT
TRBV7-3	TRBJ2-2	ASSLSRATGELF
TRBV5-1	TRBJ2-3	ASRGLGADTQY
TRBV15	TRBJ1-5	ATSRDGKSNQPQH
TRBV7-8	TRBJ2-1	ASTTLAGRHHEQF
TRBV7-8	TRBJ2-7	ASSLGAWGSYEQY
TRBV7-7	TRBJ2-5	ASSLSLTGQETQY
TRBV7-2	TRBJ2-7	ASSYSGGTQYEQY
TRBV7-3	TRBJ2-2	ASSSRLAGSGELF
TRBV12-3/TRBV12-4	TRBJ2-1	ASAGGSGDEQF
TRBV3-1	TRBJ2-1	ASSPPGLAVENNEQF
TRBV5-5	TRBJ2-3	ASSWGSGEGTDTQY
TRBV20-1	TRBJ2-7	SARDYSSSYEQY
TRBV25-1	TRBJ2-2	ASSPGAGELF
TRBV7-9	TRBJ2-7	ASRETGNSYEQY
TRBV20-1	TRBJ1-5	SANSGGSNQPQH
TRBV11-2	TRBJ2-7	ASSILSGGQYEQY
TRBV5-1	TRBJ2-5	ASRLAVSQETQY
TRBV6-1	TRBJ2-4	ASRHLGGGAAKNIQY
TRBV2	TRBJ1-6	ASSEGTGSWSPLH